Below, 24 T cell receptor beta chains from the same sample are listed, as sequenced in a study of shared clonotypes between healthy human individuals. This table comes from immunoSEQ multiplex PCR, and its TCRdb copy is limited to in-frame clones, with some not included. The sample has 90,000 to 120,000 clones; 67% are singletons. The sequencing input was memory CD8+ T cells sorted from blood. Noted subset: CD45RO+ cells pooled with CCR7-negative TemRA cells. The origin of the receptors is a woman aged 25 to 39 in good health.

The rearrangement uses TRBV6-1 and TRBJ2-3; no clear D. With 6 bases removed from V and 2 bases from J, the gap between germline ends came to 15 bases. This CDR3 comprises 15 residues. Germline lookup yields CDR1 MNHNS and CDR2 SASEGT. For the CDR3, the DNA is TGTGCCAGCAGCGAGAAGGCAGATACCACAGATACGCAGTATTTT. This gives the protein CASSEKADTTDTQYF.

The gene calls are TRBV27 and TRBJ2-5, with TRBD2 matching 10 bases. The CDR3 contains 16 residues. From germline, CDR1 is MNHEY and CDR2 SMNVEV (reference sequence). V lost 5 bases, J lost 6 bases, and 12 bases stayed unmatched. CDR3 residues: CASSLRSAGGQKTQYF. The CDR3 DNA reads TGTGCCAGCAGTCTTCGATCAGCGGGAGGGCAAAAGACCCAGTACTTC.

This clone came up many times. The DNA of the CDR3 is TGTGCCAGCAGTTACGCTCGACCCTCGGCCGGGGAGCTGTTTTTT. Its protein is CASSYARPSAGELFF. This sequence joins TRBV6-6 and TRBJ2-2; no clear D gene. The germline V gene has CDR1 MNHNY and CDR2 SVGAGI (reference sequence). The CDR3 loop spans 15 amino acids. V was trimmed by 2 bases and J by 6 bases, leaving 13 bases between them.

This clone was seen once. This chain links TRBV25-1 with TRBJ2-5, with a weak D call TRBD1 (6 bases). The V and J ends lost 4 bases and 3 bases respectively, with 18 bases between them. In germline, CDR1 is MGHDK, CDR2 SYGVNS. This CDR3 region has 16 residues. The CDR3 nucleotides read TGTGCCAGCAGTGGGTTAGAGGCAAAGGGGGAAGAGACCCAGTACTTC. Translated: CASSGLEAKGEETQYF.

A word on this clone: Other DNA sequences from this sample encode an identical CDR3 as well. The rearrangement joins TRBV5-1 to TRBJ2-1; D unresolved. The CDR3 extends over 15 amino acids. V was trimmed by 0 bases and J by 0 bases, leaving 7 bases between them. Germline loops: CDR1 SGHRS, CDR2 YFSETQ. The CDR3 DNA follows: TGCGCCAGCAGCTTGGACAGTAGCTCCTACAATGAGCAGTTCTTC. Residues: CASSLDSSSYNEQFF.

This clone was counted at least ten times. The rearrangement links TRBV6-1 to TRBJ1-1; 11 bases agree with TRBD1. J gave up 3 bases and V 2 bases, and 2 bases lay outside the gene matches. The CDR3 contains 15 residues. Per the germline V gene, CDR1 is MNHNS and CDR2 is SASEGT. The CDR3 sequence: CASSERTGGYTEAFF. DNA of the CDR3: TGTGCCAGCAGTGAACGGACAGGGGGCTACACTGAAGCTTTCTTT.

This chain uses TRBV6-1 with TRBJ2-7, with D unresolved. Trimming cost V 2 bases and J 6 bases, with 14 bases left between them. Germline V gene data show CDR1 as MNHNS and CDR2 as SASEGT. CDR3 length: 14 residues. The CDR3 coding sequence is TGTGCCAGCAGTGAAAACCCAAAGGGCGTCGAGCAGTACTTC. Its protein product is CASSENPKGVEQYF.

A few counts support this clone. The V and J genes are TRBV7-9 and TRBJ2-7; D unresolved. CDR3 length: 14 amino acids. Germline V gene sequence: CDR1 SEHNR, CDR2 FQNEAQ (reference sequence). Trimming stripped 6 bases from V and 5 bases from J, with 17 bases between. CDR3 amino acids: CASRPAENQDEQYF. In DNA form, the CDR3 reads TGTGCCAGCAGACCCGCCGAGAATCAGGACGAGCAGTACTTC.

This chain connects TRBV6-5 to TRBJ2-7, with TRBD2 as a possible D gene (6 bases). The V end was cut by 8 bases, the J end by 0 bases, with 14 bases between. The CDR3 runs to 14 residues. The germline V gene has CDR1 MNHEY and CDR2 SVGAGI. Here the CDR3 reads CASGGRGASYEQYF. CDR3 bases: TGTGCCAGCGGGGGGAGAGGAGCCTCCTACGAGCAGTACTTC.

Only a few counts were recorded for this clone. The J gene is TRBJ2-7, the V gene TRBV28, with TRBD2 matching 10 bases. Trimming cost V 6 bases and J 4 bases; bases outside gene matches: 9. The CDR3 contains 15 residues. The germline CDR1 and CDR2 sequences are MDHEN and SYDVKM. The CDR3 coding sequence is TGTGCCAGCAGCCTGGGGGGACTAGCGCAATACGAGCAGTACTTC. Translated: CASSLGGLAQYEQYF.

This clone was seen only a few times. The V call is TRBV7-8, the J call TRBJ2-7; 7 positions agree with TRBD1. The ends lost 5 bases at V and 6 bases at J; junction bases unmatched: 22. This CDR3 has 18 residues. Germline values: CDR1 SGHVS, CDR2 FQNEAQ. The CDR3 protein is CASSPGVHVGGKSGEQYF. The CDR3 DNA follows: TGTGCCAGCAGCCCAGGTGTGCATGTAGGGGGCAAGTCCGGCGAGCAGTACTTC. The full variable domain, with the rest looked up from reference TRBV7-8 and TRBJ2-7, is GAGVSQSPRYKVAKRGQDVALRCDPISGHVSLFWYQQALGQGPEFLTYFQNEAQLDKSGLPSDRFFAERPEGSVSTLKIQRTQQEDSAVYLCASSPGVHVGGKSGEQYFGPGTRLTVT.

With respect to this clone: This CDR3 is also generated by other DNA sequences in the sample. This chain joins TRBV5-1 and TRBJ2-1, with D unresolved. The CDR3 spans 15 residues. In germline, CDR1 is SGHRS, CDR2 YFSETQ. V was clipped by 0 bases and J by 3 bases, with 10 bases between them. The CDR3, as DNA: TGCGCCAGCAGCTTGGACTACTCCCTCTACAATGAGCAGTTCTTC. Protein product: CASSLDYSLYNEQFF.

CDR3: CASSEPLGGQNTEAFF. The DNA for the CDR3 is TGTGCCAGCAGTGAACCCCTAGGGGGACAGAACACTGAAGCTTTCTTT. The V call is TRBV2, the J call TRBJ1-1, with D possibly being TRBD1 (6 bases). CDR1 SNHLY and CDR2 FYNNEI come from the germline V gene. V lost 2 bases, J lost 1 base, and 14 bases lay in between. The CDR3 has 16 amino acids. The full variable domain, rest sourced from reference TRBV2 and TRBJ1-1, is EPEVTQTPSHQVTQMGQEVILRCVPISNHLYFYWYRQILGQKVEFLVSFYNNEISEKSEIFDDQFSVERPDGSNFTLKIRSTKLEDSAMYFCASSEPLGGQNTEAFFGQGTRLTVV.

This clone was counted a single time. This chain uses TRBV7-6 with TRBJ2-2; either TRBD1 or TRBD2 may supply D (6 bases each). Trimming removed 0 bases at V and 5 bases at J, with 13 bases between. Germline lookup yields CDR1 SGHVS and CDR2 FNYEAQ. The CDR3 extends over 16 amino acids. CDR3 nucleotides: TGTGCCAGCAGCTTAGCTCTAGGGGGAGGAACCGGGGAGCTGTTTTTT. It codes for CASSLALGGGTGELFF.

The chain links TRBV10-1 to TRBJ1-1, with TRBD1 matching over 7 bases. Trimming removed 8 bases from V and 6 bases from J; junction bases left unmatched: 6. The CDR3 has 12 amino acids. Germline V gives CDR1 WNHNN, CDR2 SYGVQD (reference sequence). CDR3 amino acids: CASSTGSAEAFF. The CDR3 bases are TGCGCCAGCTCGACAGGGTCGGCTGAAGCTTTCTTT.

The rearrangement uses TRBV4-1 and TRBJ2-3; TRBD2 agrees at 8 bases. This CDR3 region has 17 residues. The V and J ends lost 4 bases and 3 bases, in that order; junction bases with no gene match: 12. Germline V gives CDR1 MGHRA, CDR2 YSYEKL. The CDR3 DNA sequence: TGCGCCAGCAGCCGCCTTAAAAGCGGGAGAGGGACAGATACGCAGTATTTT. Protein: CASSRLKSGRGTDTQYF.

The chain joins TRBV19 to TRBJ1-5, with D possibly matching TRBD1 (6 bases). The CDR3 spans 18 residues. CDR1 and CDR2 from the germline V gene are LNHDA and SQIVND (reference sequence). V lost 2 bases to trimming and J lost 0 bases, with 17 bases between them. CDR3 in DNA: TGTGCCAGTAGTATAAAAAGGGGACGGGGGCATAGCAATCAGCCCCAGCATTTT. This sequence encodes CASSIKRGRGHSNQPQHF.

The genes are TRBV5-1 and TRBJ1-2; the D gene is possibly TRBD1 (5 bases). This CDR3 has 15 residues. The ends were cut back, 0 bases at V and 3 bases at J, with 12 bases in the middle. Germline CDR1 SGHRS, CDR2 YFSETQ. The CDR3 region has the DNA TGCGCCAGCAGCTTGGTAGCGAGGGACTACTATGGCTACACCTTC. This codes for CASSLVARDYYGYTF.

This clone has more than one count but fewer than ten. V gene TRBV7-6 combines with J gene TRBJ2-5; TRBD1 is a possible D gene (5 bases). This CDR3 region has 15 residues. V shed 2 bases and J shed 1 base, with 11 bases lying between them. The germline CDR1 and CDR2 sequences are SGHVS and FNYEAQ. The CDR3 loop reads CASSLQTGVQETQYF. The CDR3 DNA reads as TGTGCCAGCAGCTTACAAACAGGAGTCCAAGAGACCCAGTACTTC.

This clone turned up a few times. The chain uses TRBV27 and TRBJ2-7; 7 bases are a match to TRBD1. The CDR3 length is 15 residues. CDR1 and CDR2 (germline): MNHEY, SMNVEV (reference sequence). V dropped 4 bases and J dropped 6; count of bases not matched to a gene: 12. The CDR3 nucleotides read TGTGCCAGCAGTTCGCGACTCCGGACAGGTCCCGAGCAGTACTTC. Translation gives CASSSRLRTGPEQYF.

This clone occurred a few times. The V gene is TRBV9, the J gene TRBJ1-1; D is ambiguous. V was pared by 2 bases and J by 3 bases, with 11 bases between. Germline V gene data show CDR1 as SGDLS and CDR2 as YYNGEE. This CDR3 has 14 amino acids. The CDR3 reads CASSVSGFDTEAFF. CDR3 DNA: TGTGCCAGCAGCGTCAGCGGATTTGACACTGAAGCTTTCTTT.

This clone appeared a few times. The same CDR3 also results from other DNA sequences found in this sample. The chain links TRBV7-6 to TRBJ2-2, with unresolved D. Germline V gene sequence: CDR1 SGHVS, CDR2 FNYEAQ. Between the trimmed V and J ends, which lost 1 base and 6 bases, there was a span of 6 bases. The CDR3 totals 13 residues. CDR3 sequence reads: CASSLGAAGELFF. The CDR3, as DNA: TGTGCCAGCAGCTTAGGGGCGGCCGGGGAGCTGTTTTTT.

The gene calls are TRBV4-1 and TRBJ2-5; 9 bases line up with TRBD2. The V gene end was trimmed by 1 base and the J gene end by 0 bases; junction bases not matched to a gene: 6. CDR1 is MGHRA and CDR2 is YSYEKL in the germline V gene. The length of the CDR3 is 17 residues. The CDR3: CASSQVARLADQETQYF. As DNA, the CDR3 is TGCGCCAGCAGCCAAGTCGCGAGACTAGCGGACCAAGAGACCCAGTACTTC.

The rearrangement uses TRBV6-6 and TRBJ2-3; D gene unclear. Trimming removed 6 bases at V and 3 bases at J, with 10 bases between. Germline V CDR1 and CDR2: MNHNY, SVGAGI (reference sequence). The CDR3 length is 13 residues. Here the CDR3 reads CASRVANTDTQYF. The CDR3 region has the DNA TGTGCCAGCAGGGTAGCTAATACAGATACGCAGTATTTT.